The rows below give T cell receptor beta chains drawn from one sample of a study of T cell repertoires in cytomegalovirus infection. TCRdb itself ran the reads through MiXCR, one entry per CDR3 protein. The sample records about 260,000 distinct CDR3 sequences, roughly 13% being singletons. Sequencing was carried out using PBMCs. Receptor source: a human donor in good health (CMV status not recorded). Some clones in this sample may be carry-over from other donors' samples. The CDR3 runs from the conserved cysteine through the conserved F or W. D genes are given only for firm matches. Size tells how often a clone was seen (once, few, many) or the class of an expanded clone, and some rows leave it out.

clone size: NA
CDR3 length: 14
J gene: TRBJ2-1
D gene: NA
V gene: TRBV6-2/TRBV6-3
CDR3 DNA: TGTGCCAGCAGCCCTTATGATTTAGGGGGTGAGCAGTTCTTC
CDR3 protein: CASSPYDLGGEQFF

clone size: many
CDR3 length: 14
J gene: TRBJ2-5
D gene: TRBD2
V gene: TRBV6-5
CDR3 DNA: TGTGCCAGCACCTCGGGGGGGGAGAGTGAGACCCAGTACTTC
CDR3 protein: CASTSGGESETQYF

clone size: NA
CDR3 length: 15
J gene: TRBJ1-6
D gene: TRBD1
V gene: TRBV19
CDR3 DNA: TGTGCCAGTAGCTTCCGGACAGGCGGTGATTCAGCCCTCCACTTT
CDR3 protein: CASSFRTGGDSALHF

clone size: few
CDR3 length: 13
J gene: TRBJ2-7
D gene: NA
V gene: TRBV20-1
CDR3 DNA: TGCAGTGCTAGAGATCTAGTTCCCTACGAGCAGTACTTC
CDR3 protein: CSARDLVPYEQYF

clone size: few
CDR3 length: 18
J gene: TRBJ2-7
D gene: TRBD2
V gene: TRBV5-1
CDR3 DNA: TGCGCCAGCAGCTTGAACCCTCCGGGGGGGGGCTCGAGCTACGAGCAGTACTTC
CDR3 protein: CASSLNPPGGGSSYEQYF

clone size: many
CDR3 length: 14
J gene: TRBJ1-6
D gene: NA
V gene: TRBV7-2
CDR3 DNA: TGTGCCAGCACTTTGGGGCGCGTTCGTTCACCCCTCCACTTT
CDR3 protein: CASTLGRVRSPLHF

clone size: NA
CDR3 length: 15
J gene: TRBJ2-1
D gene: TRBD2
V gene: TRBV7-2
CDR3 DNA: TGTGCCAGCAGCTCCGCGGGAGGCCGCCGTAATGAGCAGTTCTTC
CDR3 protein: CASSSAGGRRNEQFF

clone size: many
CDR3 length: 15
J gene: TRBJ1-2
D gene: TRBD1
V gene: TRBV7-2
CDR3 DNA: TGTGCCAGCAGCTTCGGACAGGGGAAGAGCTATGGCTACACCTTC
CDR3 protein: CASSFGQGKSYGYTF

clone size: many
CDR3 length: 17
J gene: TRBJ2-1
D gene: NA
V gene: TRBV7-8
CDR3 DNA: TGTGCCAGCAGCTTAGGGGGTCAACTGAGCTCCTACAATGAGCAGTTCTTC
CDR3 protein: CASSLGGQLSSYNEQFF

clone size: NA
CDR3 length: 15
J gene: TRBJ2-5
D gene: NA
V gene: TRBV4-1
CDR3 DNA: TGCGCCAGCAGCCAAGACCCGGGACATAAAGAGACCCAGTACTTC
CDR3 protein: CASSQDPGHKETQYF

clone size: NA
CDR3 length: 13
J gene: TRBJ1-1
D gene: NA
V gene: TRBV20-1
CDR3 DNA: TGCAGTGCTACCCAGGGAGGGAGCACTGAAGCTTTCTTT
CDR3 protein: CSATQGGSTEAFF

clone size: many
CDR3 length: 15
J gene: TRBJ2-1
D gene: NA
V gene: TRBV7-3
CDR3 DNA: TGTGCCAGCAGCTTGGGTGGATATAGTGGTGGTGAGCAGTTCTTC
CDR3 protein: CASSLGGYSGGEQFF

clone size: many
CDR3 length: 14
J gene: TRBJ2-1
D gene: NA
V gene: TRBV2
CDR3 DNA: TGTGCCAGGGCCGGAGATAGCTCCTACAATGAGCAGTTCTTC
CDR3 protein: CARAGDSSYNEQFF

clone size: NA
CDR3 length: 15
J gene: TRBJ1-4
D gene: TRBD1
V gene: TRBV7-2
CDR3 DNA: TGTGCCAGCAGCTTTGGGGACAGGGGCGGTGAAAAACTGTTTTTT
CDR3 protein: CASSFGDRGGEKLFF

clone size: few
CDR3 length: 13
J gene: TRBJ2-5
D gene: NA
V gene: TRBV14
CDR3 DNA: TGTGCCAGCAGCCATGGACAACAAGAGACCCAGTACTTC
CDR3 protein: CASSHGQQETQYF

clone size: few
CDR3 length: 17
J gene: TRBJ1-1
D gene: NA
V gene: TRBV20-1
CDR3 DNA: TGCAGTGCTAGTGGAGGGGGGGGGGCAGGGCGGTACACTGAAGCTTTCTTT
CDR3 protein: CSASGGGGAGRYTEAFF

clone size: many
CDR3 length: 17
J gene: TRBJ2-3
D gene: TRBD2
V gene: TRBV7-2
CDR3 DNA: TGTGCCAGCAGCTTACGCCCCCTGGGAGGGAGGGCAGATACGCAGTATTTT
CDR3 protein: CASSLRPLGGRADTQYF

clone size: few
CDR3 length: 17
J gene: TRBJ2-1
D gene: TRBD2
V gene: TRBV15
CDR3 DNA: TGTGCCACCAGCAGAGATCCGACTAGCGCGTTGGAGGGGGGGGAGTTCTTC
CDR3 protein: CATSRDPTSALEGGEFF

clone size: many
CDR3 length: 16
J gene: TRBJ2-3
D gene: TRBD1
V gene: TRBV6-1
CDR3 DNA: TGTGCCAGCAGTGACCCTACAGGGGCAAGTACAGATACGCAGTATTTT
CDR3 protein: CASSDPTGASTDTQYF

clone size: many
CDR3 length: 14
J gene: TRBJ1-5
D gene: NA
V gene: TRBV11-3
CDR3 DNA: TGTGCCAGCAGCTCCGGACACCCTAATCAGCCCCAGCATTTT
CDR3 protein: CASSSGHPNQPQHF

clone size: many
CDR3 length: 13
J gene: TRBJ1-2
D gene: TRBD1
V gene: TRBV4-1
CDR3 DNA: TGCGCCAGCAGCCAAGCAGGGGGCTCTGGCTACACCTTC
CDR3 protein: CASSQAGGSGYTF

clone size: many
CDR3 length: 14
J gene: TRBJ1-5
D gene: NA
V gene: TRBV7-2
CDR3 DNA: TGTGCCAGCAGCTTAGGGGGCCTCAATCAGCCCCAGCATTTT
CDR3 protein: CASSLGGLNQPQHF

clone size: NA
CDR3 length: 13
J gene: TRBJ2-1
D gene: NA
V gene: TRBV14
CDR3 DNA: TGTGCCAGCAGCCACAAGATCGAGCCTGAGCAGTTCTTC
CDR3 protein: CASSHKIEPEQFF

clone size: few
CDR3 length: 15
J gene: TRBJ2-6
D gene: NA
V gene: TRBV6-5
CDR3 DNA: TGTGCCAGCAGTGGGAGATTCTCTGGGGCCAACGTCCTGACTTTC
CDR3 protein: CASSGRFSGANVLTF

clone size: many
CDR3 length: 17
J gene: TRBJ2-7
D gene: TRBD1
V gene: TRBV20-1
CDR3 DNA: TGCAGTGCTAGAGAATCGGGCTCGGGACAGGGGGCAGGGGAGCAGTACTTC
CDR3 protein: CSARESGSGQGAGEQYF

clone size: few
CDR3 length: 14
J gene: TRBJ1-3
D gene: TRBD1
V gene: TRBV10-3
CDR3 DNA: TGTGCCATCAGAGCAGGGGGTTCAGGAAACACCATATATTTT
CDR3 protein: CAIRAGGSGNTIYF

clone size: NA
CDR3 length: 16
J gene: TRBJ1-6
D gene: TRBD1
V gene: TRBV7-3
CDR3 DNA: TGTGCCAGCAGCTTAATGGGACAGGAGTATAATTCACCCCTCCACTTT
CDR3 protein: CASSLMGQEYNSPLHF

clone size: few
CDR3 length: 12
J gene: TRBJ1-2
D gene: NA
V gene: TRBV12-3/TRBV12-4
CDR3 DNA: TGTGCCAGCAGTTTCGCAGGTCGTGGCTACACCTTC
CDR3 protein: CASSFAGRGYTF

clone size: NA
CDR3 length: 17
J gene: TRBJ2-7
D gene: TRBD2
V gene: TRBV12-3/TRBV12-4
CDR3 DNA: TGTGCCAGCAGTACCGGGACAACCGGACTAGCTCGGCAAGAGCAGTACTTC
CDR3 protein: CASSTGTTGLARQEQYF

clone size: NA
CDR3 length: 13
J gene: TRBJ1-2
D gene: NA
V gene: TRBV6-2/TRBV6-3
CDR3 DNA: TGTGCCAGCAGTTACTCGAATGGCTATGGCTACACCTTC
CDR3 protein: CASSYSNGYGYTF

clone size: many
CDR3 length: 19
J gene: TRBJ2-2
D gene: TRBD2
V gene: TRBV7-8
CDR3 DNA: TGTGCCAGCAGCCCTATACGGCGACTAGCGGGGGAAAACACCGGGGAGCTGTTTTTT
CDR3 protein: CASSPIRRLAGENTGELFF

clone size: many
CDR3 length: 11
J gene: TRBJ2-1
D gene: TRBD2
V gene: TRBV19
CDR3 DNA: TGTGCCAGCCAAGCGGGGGGTAAGCAGTTCTTC
CDR3 protein: CASQAGGKQFF

clone size: many
CDR3 length: 15
J gene: TRBJ1-1
D gene: TRBD1
V gene: TRBV4-3
CDR3 DNA: TGCGCCAGCAGCCAAGACTTGGACAGGGGGGTGAAAGCTTTCTTT
CDR3 protein: CASSQDLDRGVKAFF

clone size: NA
CDR3 length: 19
J gene: TRBJ2-7
D gene: TRBD2
V gene: TRBV15
CDR3 DNA: TGTGCCACCAGCCCTCGTCCCGGGACAGTAGCGGGAGGCTATTACGAGCAGTACTTC
CDR3 protein: CATSPRPGTVAGGYYEQYF

clone size: few
CDR3 length: 13
J gene: TRBJ2-1
D gene: TRBD1
V gene: TRBV7-2
CDR3 DNA: TGTGCCAGCAGTTACGACAGGGAAGATGAGCAGTTCTTC
CDR3 protein: CASSYDREDEQFF

clone size: many
CDR3 length: 14
J gene: TRBJ1-4
D gene: NA
V gene: TRBV7-2
CDR3 DNA: TGTGCCAGCAGCCCGCCCCGGCCCAATGAAAAACTGTTTTTT
CDR3 protein: CASSPPRPNEKLFF

clone size: few
CDR3 length: 15
J gene: TRBJ1-1
D gene: NA
V gene: TRBV28
CDR3 DNA: TGTGCCAGCAGTTTGGGGGGGACTACAGTGACTGAAGCTTTCTTT
CDR3 protein: CASSLGGTTVTEAFF

clone size: many
CDR3 length: 15
J gene: TRBJ1-1
D gene: TRBD1
V gene: TRBV7-9
CDR3 DNA: TGTGCCAGCAGCCCCCCCTTAATCGGACAGGATGTAGCTTTCTTT
CDR3 protein: CASSPPLIGQDVAFF

clone size: many
CDR3 length: 14
J gene: TRBJ2-5
D gene: TRBD2
V gene: TRBV7-2
CDR3 DNA: TGTGCCAGCAGACCGGGACTAGCGCAAGAGACCCAGTACTTC
CDR3 protein: CASRPGLAQETQYF

clone size: few
CDR3 length: 14
J gene: TRBJ2-3
D gene: NA
V gene: TRBV5-6
CDR3 DNA: TGTGCCAGCACCACCGGTTTTAGCACAGATACGCAGTATTTT
CDR3 protein: CASTTGFSTDTQYF

clone size: many
CDR3 length: 13
J gene: TRBJ2-7
D gene: NA
V gene: TRBV7-8
CDR3 DNA: TGTGCCAGCAGCATTAGACAGTTCTACGAGCAGTACTTC
CDR3 protein: CASSIRQFYEQYF

clone size: few
CDR3 length: 15
J gene: TRBJ1-2
D gene: NA
V gene: TRBV10-3
CDR3 DNA: TGTGCCATCAGCCCGGGACCGCAGGGAACCTATGGCTACACCTTC
CDR3 protein: CAISPGPQGTYGYTF

clone size: many
CDR3 length: 13
J gene: TRBJ2-7
D gene: NA
V gene: TRBV7-8
CDR3 DNA: TGTGCCACGACTATGGGGATTGGAAACGAGCAGTACTTC
CDR3 protein: CATTMGIGNEQYF

clone size: NA
CDR3 length: 13
J gene: TRBJ2-2
D gene: NA
V gene: TRBV4-1
CDR3 DNA: TGCGCCAGCGGACACTTTAACACCGGGGAGCTGTTTTTT
CDR3 protein: CASGHFNTGELFF

clone size: NA
CDR3 length: 18
J gene: TRBJ2-1
D gene: TRBD2
V gene: TRBV7-9
CDR3 DNA: TGTGCCAGCAGCGCGGGACTAGCGGGAGGCCGCTCCTACAATGAGCAGTTCTTC
CDR3 protein: CASSAGLAGGRSYNEQFF

clone size: many
CDR3 length: 16
J gene: TRBJ1-1
D gene: TRBD1
V gene: TRBV19
CDR3 DNA: TGTGCCCATATTCTGGGACAGGGATGTTTGGACACTGAAGCTTTCTTT
CDR3 protein: CAHILGQGCLDTEAFF